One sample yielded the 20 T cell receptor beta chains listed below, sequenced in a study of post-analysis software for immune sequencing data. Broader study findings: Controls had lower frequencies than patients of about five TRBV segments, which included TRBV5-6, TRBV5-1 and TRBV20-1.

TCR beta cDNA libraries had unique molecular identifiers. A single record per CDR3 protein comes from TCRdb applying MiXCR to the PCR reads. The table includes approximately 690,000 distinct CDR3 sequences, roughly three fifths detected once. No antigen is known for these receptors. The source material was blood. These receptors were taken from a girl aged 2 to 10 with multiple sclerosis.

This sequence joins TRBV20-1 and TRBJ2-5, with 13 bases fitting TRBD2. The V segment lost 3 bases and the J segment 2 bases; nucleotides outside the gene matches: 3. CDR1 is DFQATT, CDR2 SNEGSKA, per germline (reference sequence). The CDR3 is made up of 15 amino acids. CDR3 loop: CSARRTSGGQETQYF. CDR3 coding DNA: TGCAGTGCTAGGAGGACTAGCGGGGGTCAAGAGACCCAGTACTTC.

CDR3 coding DNA: TGCAGTGCTAGCCCCGAGATCAGTGAGCAGTTCTTC. Protein: CSASPEISEQFF. The V and J genes are TRBV20-1 and TRBJ2-1; D remains unclear. The length of the CDR3 is 12 residues. Germline loops: CDR1 DFQATT, CDR2 SNEGSKA (reference sequence). Trimming pared 3 bases from V and 9 bases from J, leaving 12 bases between.

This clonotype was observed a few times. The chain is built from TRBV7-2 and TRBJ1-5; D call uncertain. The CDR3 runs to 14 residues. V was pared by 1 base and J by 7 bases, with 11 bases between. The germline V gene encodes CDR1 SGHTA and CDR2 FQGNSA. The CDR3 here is CASSLGREGQPQHF. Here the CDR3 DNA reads TGTGCCAGCAGCTTAGGAAGGGAAGGACAGCCCCAGCATTTT.

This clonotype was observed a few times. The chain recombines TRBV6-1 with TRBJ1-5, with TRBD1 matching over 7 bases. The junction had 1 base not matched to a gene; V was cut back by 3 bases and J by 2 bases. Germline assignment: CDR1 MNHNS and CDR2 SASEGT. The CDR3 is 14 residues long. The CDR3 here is CASSDTGGNQPQHF. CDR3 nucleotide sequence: TGTGCCAGCAGTGATACAGGGGGCAATCAGCCCCAGCATTTT.

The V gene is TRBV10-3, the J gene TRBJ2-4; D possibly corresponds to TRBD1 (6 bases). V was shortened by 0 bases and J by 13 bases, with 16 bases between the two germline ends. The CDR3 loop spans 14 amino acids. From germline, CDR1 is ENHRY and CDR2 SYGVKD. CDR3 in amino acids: CAISESEGESKQYF. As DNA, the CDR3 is TGTGCCATCAGTGAGTCAGAGGGGGAGAGCAAGCAGTACTTC.

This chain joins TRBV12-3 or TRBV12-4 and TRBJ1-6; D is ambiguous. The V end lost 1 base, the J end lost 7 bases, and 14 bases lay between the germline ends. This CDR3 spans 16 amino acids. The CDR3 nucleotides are TGTGCCAGCAGTTTAGTGGGCAGTCCAAGGAATTCACCCCTCCACTTT. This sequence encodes CASSLVGSPRNSPLHF.

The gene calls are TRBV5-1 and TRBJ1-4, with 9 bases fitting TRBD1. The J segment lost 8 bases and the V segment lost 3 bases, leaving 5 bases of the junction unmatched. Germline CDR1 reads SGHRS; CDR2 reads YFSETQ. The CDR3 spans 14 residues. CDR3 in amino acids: CASSSGQGGEKLFF. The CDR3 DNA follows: TGCGCCAGCAGCTCGGGACAGGGAGGAGAAAAACTGTTTTTT.

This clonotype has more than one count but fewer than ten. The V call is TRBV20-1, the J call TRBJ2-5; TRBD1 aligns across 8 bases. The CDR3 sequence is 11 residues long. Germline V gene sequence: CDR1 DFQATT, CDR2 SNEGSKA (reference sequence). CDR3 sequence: CSATGGETQYF. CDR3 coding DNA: TGCAGCGCAACAGGGGGTGAGACCCAGTACTTC.

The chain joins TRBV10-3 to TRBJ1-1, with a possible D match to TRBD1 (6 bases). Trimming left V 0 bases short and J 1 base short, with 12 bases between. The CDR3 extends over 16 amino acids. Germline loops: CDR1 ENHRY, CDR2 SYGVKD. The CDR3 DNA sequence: TGTGCCATCAGTGAGTCAGGATCGGGGGCGAACACTGAAGCTTTCTTT. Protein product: CAISESGSGANTEAFF.

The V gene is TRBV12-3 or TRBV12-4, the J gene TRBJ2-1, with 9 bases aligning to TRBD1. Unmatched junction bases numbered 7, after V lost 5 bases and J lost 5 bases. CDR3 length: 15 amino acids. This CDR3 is CASSTGTGSNNEQFF. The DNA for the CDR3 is TGTGCCAGCAGTACCGGGACAGGGTCGAACAATGAGCAGTTCTTC.

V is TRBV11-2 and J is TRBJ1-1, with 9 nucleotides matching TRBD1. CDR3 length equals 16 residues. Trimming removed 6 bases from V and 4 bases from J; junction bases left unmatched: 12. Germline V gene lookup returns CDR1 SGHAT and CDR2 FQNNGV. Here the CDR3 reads CASRFTGGPGGTEAFF. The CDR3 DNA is TGTGCCAGCAGGTTTACAGGGGGCCCTGGGGGCACTGAAGCTTTCTTT.

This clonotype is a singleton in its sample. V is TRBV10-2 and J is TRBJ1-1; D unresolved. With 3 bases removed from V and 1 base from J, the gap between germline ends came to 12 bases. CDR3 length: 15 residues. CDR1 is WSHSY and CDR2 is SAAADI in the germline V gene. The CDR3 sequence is CASSEHLDRNTEAFF. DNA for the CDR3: TGCGCCAGCAGTGAACACTTAGACCGGAACACTGAAGCTTTCTTT.

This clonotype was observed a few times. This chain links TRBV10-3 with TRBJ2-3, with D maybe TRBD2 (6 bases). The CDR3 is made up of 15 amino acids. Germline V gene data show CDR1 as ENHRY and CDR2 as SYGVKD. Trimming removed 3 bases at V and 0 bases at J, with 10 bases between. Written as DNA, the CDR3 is TGTGCCATCAGTGAACGGGAGACTAGCACAGATACGCAGTATTTT. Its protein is CAISERETSTDTQYF.

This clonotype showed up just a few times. The CDR3 DNA follows: TGCAGCGGCTCGGACAGTACTAACTATGGCTACACCTTC. Amino acids: CSGSDSTNYGYTF. This chain links TRBV29-1 with TRBJ1-2; perhaps TRBD1 as D (6 bases). Germline CDR1 and CDR2: SQVTM and ANQGSEA. V was trimmed by 7 bases and J by 0 bases, leaving 12 bases between them. The CDR3 is made up of 13 amino acids.

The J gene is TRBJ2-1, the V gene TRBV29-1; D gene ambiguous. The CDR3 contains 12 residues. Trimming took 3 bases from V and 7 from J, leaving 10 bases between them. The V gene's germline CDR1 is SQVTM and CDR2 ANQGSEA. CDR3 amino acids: CSVDTPGNEQFF. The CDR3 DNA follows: TGCAGCGTTGACACGCCCGGGAATGAGCAGTTCTTC.

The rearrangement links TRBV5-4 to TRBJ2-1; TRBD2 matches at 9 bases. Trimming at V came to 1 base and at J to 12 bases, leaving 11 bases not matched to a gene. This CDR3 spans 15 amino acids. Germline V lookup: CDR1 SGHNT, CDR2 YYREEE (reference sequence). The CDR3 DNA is TGTGCCAGCAGCTTGTCCACGGCGGGAGGGGATCTGCAGTTCTTC. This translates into CASSLSTAGGDLQFF.

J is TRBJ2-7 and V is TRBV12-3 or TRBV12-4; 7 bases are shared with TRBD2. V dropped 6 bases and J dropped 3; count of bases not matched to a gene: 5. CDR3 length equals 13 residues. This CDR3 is CASSSGGVYEQYF. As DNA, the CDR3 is TGTGCCAGCAGCTCGGGGGGAGTCTACGAGCAGTACTTC.

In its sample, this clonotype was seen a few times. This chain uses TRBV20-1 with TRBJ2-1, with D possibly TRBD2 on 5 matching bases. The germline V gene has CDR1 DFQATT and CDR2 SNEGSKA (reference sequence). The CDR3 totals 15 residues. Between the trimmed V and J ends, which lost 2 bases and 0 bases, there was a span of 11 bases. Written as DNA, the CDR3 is TGCAGTGCTAGACCGATGGGGAGCTCCTACAATGAGCAGTTCTTC. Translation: CSARPMGSSYNEQFF.

As DNA, the CDR3 is TGCAGTGCTAGAGGGGACTACAACGAGCAGTACTTC. Protein: CSARGDYNEQYF. The V and J genes are TRBV20-1 and TRBJ2-7; 7 positions match TRBD2. V dropped 1 base and J dropped 5; count of bases not matched to a gene: 2. The CDR3 totals 12 residues. CDR1 and CDR2 from the germline V gene are DFQATT and SNEGSKA (reference sequence).

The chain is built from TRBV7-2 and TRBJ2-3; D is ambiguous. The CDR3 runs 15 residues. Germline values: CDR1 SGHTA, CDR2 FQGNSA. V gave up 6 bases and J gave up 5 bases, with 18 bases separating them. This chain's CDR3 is CASRVGIWAEDTQYF. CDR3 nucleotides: TGTGCCAGCAGGGTGGGCATTTGGGCGGAAGATACGCAGTATTTT.